These 19 T cell receptor beta chains were sequenced from one sample in a study of T cells in Graves' hyperthyroidism and ophthalmopathy. RNA transcripts yielded amplified TCR beta CDR3 regions. A first-round RT-PCR of the TCR CDR3 used the HTBI primer set. Each CDR3 protein gets one entry after TCRdb re-called the multiplex PCR reads with MiXCR. Of hundreds of thousands of distinct CDR3 sequences in the sample, roughly 14% were seen once. The sample was blood. The receptor source for this set is a woman aged 18-29 years with Graves' hyperthyroidism.

Only a few counts were recorded for this clonotype. The chain uses TRBV7-3 and TRBJ2-7, with D perhaps matching TRBD2 (7 bases). Germline CDR1 SGHTA, CDR2 FQGTGA. CDR3 length: 14 residues. V was clipped by 5 bases and J by 5 bases, with 16 bases between them. The chain's CDR3 is CASSLLGGGHEQYF. The CDR3 nucleotides are TGTGCCAGCAGCCTTTTGGGGGGGGGCCACGAGCAGTACTTC.

Many counts were recorded for this clonotype. J is TRBJ2-1 and V is TRBV5-1; 8 bases agree with TRBD2. Germline CDR1 and CDR2: SGHRS and YFSETQ. J was trimmed by 8 bases and V by 6 bases; bases with no gene match: 13. This CDR3 has 15 residues. CDR3 coding DNA: TGCGCCAGCACCGAGACCCTCGGGGGGGGCGATGAGCAGTTCTTC. Its translation is CASTETLGGGDEQFF.

This clonotype was counted many times. The J gene is TRBJ1-5, the V gene TRBV27; 7 nucleotides match TRBD1. From germline, CDR1 is MNHEY and CDR2 SMNVEV (reference sequence). This CDR3 is built from 15 residues. Trimming removed 4 bases from V and 6 bases from J; junction bases left unmatched: 9. As DNA, the CDR3 is TGTGCCAGCAGTTCGGTTCGACAGGGAGGTCAGCCCCAGCATTTT. This codes for CASSSVRQGGQPQHF.

The rearrangement joins TRBV5-7 to TRBJ2-2; perhaps TRBD1 as D (6 bases). TRBV5-7 is labeled an ORF, and its function is uncertain. CDR3 length equals 14 residues. Trimming shortened V by 4 bases and J by 6 bases, and 13 bases separated the two germline ends. The CDR3 here is CASSPDRLAGELFF. The CDR3 bases are TGTGCCAGCAGCCCCGACAGGCTGGCCGGGGAGCTGTTTTTT.

This clonotype was counted ten times or more. The genes are TRBV11-2 and TRBJ2-7; 9 bases are a match to TRBD1. The CDR3 sequence is 14 residues long. The junction had 4 bases not matched to a gene; V was cut back by 5 bases and J by 2 bases. The germline V gene encodes CDR1 SGHAT and CDR2 FQNNGV. The CDR3 DNA sequence: TGTGCCAGCAGCCCGGACAGGGGCGCCTACGAGCAGTACTTC. Amino acid sequence: CASSPDRGAYEQYF.

This clonotype was recorded many times. The chain is built from TRBV12-3 or TRBV12-4 and TRBJ2-1; D is ambiguous. V gave up 6 bases and J gave up 7 bases, with 10 bases separating them. The CDR3 runs 12 residues. CDR3 nucleotide sequence: TGTGCCAGCAGCCTTATCGGGAATGAGCAGTTCTTC. Translation gives CASSLIGNEQFF.

In its sample, this clonotype was seen a few times. This sequence joins TRBV7-2 and TRBJ2-1; D is unclear. Trimming took 2 bases from V and 6 from J, leaving 11 bases between them. Germline CDR1 is SGHTA and CDR2 is FQGNSA. The CDR3 extends over 14 amino acids. DNA of the CDR3: TGTGCCAGCAGCTTATTGCCGAAGGGCAATGAGCAGTTCTTC. As protein: CASSLLPKGNEQFF.

In its sample, this clonotype was seen many times. The rearrangement links TRBV11-2 to TRBJ2-7; 11 bases are a match to TRBD1. The junction had 9 bases not matched to a gene; V was cut back by 1 base and J by 7 bases. The CDR3 spans 16 residues. CDR1 is SGHAT and CDR2 is FQNNGV in the germline V gene. The CDR3 DNA sequence: TGTGCCAGCAGCTTAGCCTCGGACAGGGGGCGCCGAGAGCAGTACTTC. This encodes CASSLASDRGRREQYF.

The table lists this clonotype with many counts. The chain links TRBV28 to TRBJ1-5, with 11 positions matching TRBD1. V lost 4 bases and J lost 5; bases outside the gene matches: 4. This CDR3 is built from 15 residues. Germline CDR1 and CDR2: MDHEN and SYDVKM. The CDR3 sequence: CASSWGTGGDQPQHF. DNA for the CDR3: TGTGCCAGCAGTTGGGGGACAGGGGGGGATCAGCCCCAGCATTTT.

Turning to this clonotype: This sequence may be a read error, since a much larger clone differs from it by one base. This likely comes from a read error, as the CDR3 has no conserved phenylalanine or tryptophan at its end. J is TRBJ1-4 and V is TRBV6-1; TRBD1 agrees at 8 bases. Trimming cost V 7 bases and J 3 bases; bases outside gene matches: 1. Germline V gene data show CDR1 as MNHNS and CDR2 as SASEGT. The CDR3 sequence is 13 residues long. In nucleotides, the CDR3 is TGTGCCAGCAAGGACAGGGCTAATGAAAAACTGTTTCTT. Translation gives CASKDRANEKLFL.

The chain joins TRBV29-1 to TRBJ1-1; D not resolved. V shed 8 bases and J shed 10 bases, with 8 bases lying between them. The CDR3 has 8 amino acids. CDR1 and CDR2 (germline): SQVTM, ANQGSEA. CDR3 sequence reads: CSLVSAFF. The CDR3 coding sequence is TGCAGCCTCGTTTCAGCTTTCTTT.

Ten or more counts support this clonotype. V and J are TRBV30 and TRBJ1-5, with TRBD1 as a possible D gene (5 bases). V was shortened by 4 bases and J by 6 bases, with 16 bases between the two germline ends. The CDR3 spans 14 residues. Germline CDR1 reads GTSNPN; CDR2 reads SVGIG (reference sequence). The CDR3 protein is CAWKAPGKSQPQHF. CDR3 sequence (DNA): TGTGCCTGGAAGGCCCCAGGGAAATCTCAGCCCCAGCATTTT.

The chain uses TRBV5-1 and TRBJ2-5, with 7 bases matching TRBD2. The germline V gene has CDR1 SGHRS and CDR2 YFSETQ. The CDR3 extends over 16 amino acids. V lost 0 bases, J lost 6 bases, and 11 bases stayed unmatched. CDR3 in DNA: TGCGCCAGCAGCTTGGCGGAGGGAGGGCCTGGGAAGACCCAGTACTTC. Protein sequence: CASSLAEGGPGKTQYF.

This clonotype was recorded at least ten times. J is TRBJ2-7 and V is TRBV20-1; 14 bases match TRBD2. This CDR3 contains 15 residues. The germline CDR1 and CDR2 sequences are DFQATT and SNEGSKA (reference sequence). Losses at the gene ends were 5 bases for V and 1 base for J; bases not matched to a gene: 4. CDR3 DNA: TGCAGTGCTTACGGGACTAGCGGGAGTTCCTACGAGCAGTACTTC. Amino acids: CSAYGTSGSSYEQYF.

As concerns this clonotype: Compared with germline, one end of the junction differs, possibly owing to a read error. The V and J genes are TRBV7-3 and TRBJ2-3; D unresolved. This CDR3 region has 11 residues. Germline V CDR1 and CDR2: SGHTA, FQGTGA. CDR3 bases: TGTGCCACCAGCCAATCCGGTACGCAGTATTTT. Translation gives CATSQSGTQYF.

At least ten counts were recorded for this clonotype. The gene calls are TRBV9 and TRBJ2-7; 7 bases are a match to TRBD2. The V and J ends lost 1 base and 4 bases, in that order; junction bases with no gene match: 5. The V gene's germline CDR1 is SGDLS and CDR2 YYNGEE. CDR3 length: 14 residues. CDR3 amino acids: CASSVNGTKYEQYF. The DNA for the CDR3 is TGTGCCAGCAGCGTAAATGGGACTAAGTACGAGCAGTACTTC.

This clonotype has at least ten counts. V is TRBV2 and J is TRBJ2-3, with a possible D match to TRBD2 (6 bases). Germline-derived CDR1 and CDR2 are SNHLY and FYNNEI. Trimming shortened V by 5 bases and J by 1 base, and 10 bases separated the two germline ends. This CDR3 region has 14 residues. CDR3 DNA: TGTGCCAGCAGTCCACCGGGGGGCACAGATACGCAGTATTTT. Protein sequence: CASSPPGGTDTQYF.

As for this clonotype: A read error may be the cause here, since a much bigger clone is one base away. V and J are TRBV20-1 and TRBJ2-5, with TRBD2 matching 7 bases. CDR1 is DFQATT and CDR2 is SNEGSKA in the germline V gene (reference sequence). J was trimmed by 7 bases and V by 3 bases; bases with no gene match: 14. CDR3 length equals 15 residues. The CDR3 sequence is CSARAVGGTKGTQYF. For the CDR3, the DNA is TGCAGTGCTAGGGCCGTGGGGGGGACCAAAGGGACCCAGTACTTC.

The chain recombines TRBV7-3 with TRBJ1-1, with D possibly TRBD1 on 5 matching bases. Germline CDR1 SGHTA, CDR2 FQGTGA. With 4 bases removed from V and 3 bases from J, the gap between germline ends came to 9 bases. The CDR3 spans 13 residues. The CDR3 reads CASSSLTDTEAFF. The CDR3 DNA reads TGTGCCAGCAGCTCATTGACAGACACTGAAGCTTTCTTT.